A selection of T cell receptor beta chains follows, all from one sample in a study of T cell changes during pregnancy in multiple sclerosis. TCRdb's table, derived via immunoSEQ multiplex PCR, lists solely in-frame clones and lacks some. The data contain about 85,000 clones, approximately 91% of them singletons. This sample comprised peripheral blood, obtained in the first trimester of pregnancy. The receptor source for this set is a female donor with multiple sclerosis, enrolled in a pregnancy study. Each CDR3 is given with its conserved first and last residue. The D gene is left open where the match is weak. The listing skips clone size in some rows; elsewhere it reads once, few, many or a size class.

V	J	D	size	DNA	CDR3
TRBV2	TRBJ1-1	.	.	TGTGCCAGCAGTTCGGGAGAATACACTGAAGCTTTCTTT	CASSSGEYTEAFF
TRBV19	TRBJ1-1	.	once	TGTGCCAGTAGTAACCGGAGGTCGAACACTGAAGCTTTCTTT	CASSNRRSNTEAFF
TRBV29-1	TRBJ2-1	TRBD2	.	TGCAGCGTTTACGCGCCAGGGACTAGCTCCTACAATGAGCAGTTCTTC	CSVYAPGTSSYNEQFF
TRBV9	TRBJ1-1	.	once	TGTGCCAGCAACCCGGGGGGAGGGCCCGAAGCTTTCTTT	CASNPGGGPEAFF
TRBV27	TRBJ2-5	TRBD1	.	TGTGCCAGCAGTTTTAAGGGACAGGGAGAGACCCAGTACTTC	CASSFKGQGETQYF
TRBV5-4	TRBJ2-3	TRBD2	.	TGTGCCAGCAGCTTGGACCTAGCGGGGGGGCTCGCAGATACGCAGTATTTT	CASSLDLAGGLADTQYF
TRBV4-3	TRBJ2-2	TRBD2	.	TGCGCCAGCAGCCAGGTTGTGGCGGGGGGAACCGGGGAGCTGTTTTTT	CASSQVVAGGTGELFF
TRBV4-2	TRBJ1-2	.	.	TGTGCCAGCAGCCAAGTCGCAGGAAATAACTATGGCTACACCTTC	CASSQVAGNNYGYTF
TRBV6-5	TRBJ1-2	.	.	TGTGCCAGCAGTTACTCGTCAGGAAGGTCTAACTATGGCTACACCTTC	CASSYSSGRSNYGYTF
TRBV10-1	TRBJ1-5	.	few	TGCGCCAGCAGTGAGGGACAGTATTATAGCAATCAGCCCCAGCATTTT	CASSEGQYYSNQPQHF
TRBV10-2	TRBJ1-2	TRBD1	.	TGCGCCAGCAACCGGGACAGGACGTCATATGGCTACACCTTC	CASNRDRTSYGYTF
TRBV30	TRBJ2-5	.	.	TGTGCCTCCTTGGGGGACTCCCTGTACCAAGAGACCCAGTACTTC	CASLGDSLYQETQYF
TRBV2	TRBJ2-7	.	.	TGTGCCAGCCGTAGAGGGATCTACGAGCAGTACTTC	CASRRGIYEQYF
TRBV4-2	TRBJ1-1	.	.	TGTGCCAGCAGCCAAGATTATGGCGGGAACACTGAAGCTTTCTTT	CASSQDYGGNTEAFF
TRBV4-3	TRBJ1-5	.	.	TGCGCCAGCAGCCAAGGAAGAGGCACTCGGCAGCCCCAGCATTTT	CASSQGRGTRQPQHF
TRBV6-6	TRBJ2-7	.	.	TGTGCCAGCAGTCAACCCGGGATCTCCTACGAGCAGTACTTC	CASSQPGISYEQYF
TRBV28	TRBJ2-7	.	.	TGTGCCAGCAGATCGTATAGCGGTGGCTACGAGCAGTACTTC	CASRSYSGGYEQYF
TRBV19	TRBJ1-6	.	.	TGTGCCAGTAGTGAGACAGGATGGCCCCTCCACTTT	CASSETGWPLHF
TRBV6-1	TRBJ1-6	.	.	TGTGCCGTACAGGGAAGGAGTAATTCACCCCTCCACTTT	CAVQGRSNSPLHF
TRBV13	TRBJ2-7	TRBD1	.	TGTGCCAGCAGCCCACCCACAGGGGCCCCTTCCTACGAGCAGTACTTC	CASSPPTGAPSYEQYF
TRBV18	TRBJ1-1	.	.	TGTGCCAGCTCACCACTCAGGGGATTTTTGGTCGCACAAAGGAACACTGAAGCTTTCTTT	CASSPLRGFLVAQRNTEAFF
TRBV28	TRBJ2-2	TRBD1	.	TGTGCCAGCAGTTTGACAGGGTTCGAAACCGGGGAGCTGTTTTTT	CASSLTGFETGELFF
TRBV10-3	TRBJ1-3	TRBD1	.	TGTGCCATCAGTGGAGGACAGGCTGCTTCTGGAAACACCATATATTTT	CAISGGQAASGNTIYF